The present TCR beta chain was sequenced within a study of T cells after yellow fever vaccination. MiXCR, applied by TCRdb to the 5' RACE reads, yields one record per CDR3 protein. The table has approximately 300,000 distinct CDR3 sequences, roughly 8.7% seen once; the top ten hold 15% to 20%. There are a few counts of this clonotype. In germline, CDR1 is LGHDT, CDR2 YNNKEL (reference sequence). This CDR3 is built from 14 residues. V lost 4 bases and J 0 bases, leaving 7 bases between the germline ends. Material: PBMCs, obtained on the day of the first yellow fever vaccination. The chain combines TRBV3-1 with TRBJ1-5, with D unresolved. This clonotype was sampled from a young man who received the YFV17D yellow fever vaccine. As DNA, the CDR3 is TGTGCCAGCAGCCCAACCTCTAGCAATCAGCCCCAGCATTTT. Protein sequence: CASSPTSSNQPQHF. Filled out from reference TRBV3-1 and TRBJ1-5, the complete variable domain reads DTAVSQTPKYLVTQMGNDKSIKCEQNLGHDTMYWYKQDSKKFLKIMFSYNNKELIINETVPNRFSPKSPDKAHLNLHINSLELGDSAVYFCASSPTSSNQPQHFGDGTRLSIL.